This TCR beta chain emerged from a study of CD8 T cells in Susac syndrome. This clonotype was counted a few times. This CDR3 spans 15 amino acids. Trimming cost V 6 bases and J 5 bases; bases outside gene matches: 15. Germline V gene data show CDR1 as DFQATT and CDR2 as SNEGSKA (reference sequence). cDNA came from about 0.5 to 1 ug RNA primed by random hexamers. Via MiXCR, TCRdb re-called the immunoSEQ multiplex PCR reads, giving one row per CDR3 protein. The table shows 100,000 to 110,000 distinct CDR3 sequences, with 95% occurring only once. Material: CD8+ T cells from PBMCs. The chain combines TRBV20-1 with TRBJ2-7, with 8 nucleotides matching TRBD2. This sequence originates from a human donor with Susac syndrome. The CDR3 DNA follows: TGCAGTGCAACGATCTGGGGGACTAGTTCCGACGAGCAGTACTTC. This sequence encodes CSATIWGTSSDEQYF.